The next 15 T cell receptor beta chains were all read from a single sample in a study of T-cell memory formation after mild COVID-19. TCRdb reprocessed the 5' RACE reads via MiXCR and lists one record per CDR3 protein. The data hold 240,000 or so distinct CDR3 sequences, with roughly 10% observed a single time. The sequenced sample consisted of PBMCs or a T cell subset sorted from them (not recorded which). The receptors were sampled from a young man who had mild COVID-19 (a few samples of this study predate the infection). Cell type and time point are not known.

The chain couples TRBV6-2 or TRBV6-3 to TRBJ2-7; maybe TRBD2 (6 bases). CDR1 is MNHEY and CDR2 is SVGEGT in the germline V gene. The CDR3 sequence is 15 residues long. Deletions cut 5 bases from V and 1 base from J, with 15 bases between. CDR3 in amino acids: CASSTAGGGSYEQYF. The CDR3 nucleotides read TGTGCCAGCAGTACCGCTGGTGGGGGGTCCTACGAGCAGTACTTC.

The chain recombines TRBV5-1 with TRBJ1-6; 8 bases fit TRBD1. The CDR3 extends over 16 amino acids. The germline CDR1 and CDR2 sequences are SGHRS and YFSETQ. The V gene end was trimmed by 2 bases and the J gene end by 8 bases; junction bases not matched to a gene: 9. CDR3 amino acids: CASSFNRQGLYSPLHF. CDR3 sequence (DNA): TGCGCCAGCAGCTTTAACCGACAGGGGCTGTATTCACCCCTCCACTTT.

This clonotype occurred a few times. The rearrangement joins TRBV4-1 to TRBJ2-7, with D maybe TRBD2 (7 bases). Germline CDR1 MGHRA, CDR2 YSYEKL. The CDR3 is 18 amino acids. V lost 4 bases and J lost 3, with 25 bases in between. CDR3 in amino acids: CASSPKGVSGTTFYEQYF. The DNA for the CDR3 is TGCGCCAGCAGCCCTAAGGGGGTCTCCGGGACTACGTTCTACGAGCAGTACTTC.

This clonotype showed up many times. V and J are TRBV11-2 and TRBJ2-5, with TRBD2 matching 9 bases. Germline V lookup: CDR1 SGHAT, CDR2 FQNNGV. Trimming removed 5 bases from V and 1 base from J; junction bases left unmatched: 8. The CDR3 covers 16 residues. The CDR3 loop is CASSPLHSGGQETQYF. The CDR3 DNA reads TGTGCCAGCAGCCCACTCCATAGCGGGGGCCAAGAGACCCAGTACTTC.

This clonotype has just a few counts. V usage is TRBV12-3 or TRBV12-4 and J usage is TRBJ1-3, with TRBD1 as a possible D gene (5 bases). V lost 6 bases, J lost 0 bases, and 15 bases lay in between. The CDR3 spans 16 residues. CDR3 sequence reads: CASSPMGLFSGNTIYF. CDR3 bases: TGTGCCAGCAGCCCAATGGGACTGTTCTCTGGAAACACCATATATTTT.

This clonotype came up many times. This chain links TRBV9 with TRBJ1-2; TRBD1 is a possible D gene (5 bases). Germline V lookup: CDR1 SGDLS, CDR2 YYNGEE. This CDR3 has 13 amino acids. Trimming shortened V by 4 bases and J by 8 bases, and 15 bases separated the two germline ends. CDR3 protein: CASSSTTRDGYTF. The CDR3 bases are TGTGCCAGCAGCAGCACCACAAGGGACGGCTACACCTTC.

The table lists this clonotype with many counts. The gene calls are TRBV15 and TRBJ2-4; D not resolved. CDR3 length equals 13 residues. Germline V gives CDR1 LNHNV, CDR2 YYDKDF (reference sequence). V was trimmed by 5 bases and J by 4 bases, leaving 9 bases between them. DNA for the CDR3: TGTGCCACCAGCCCACGTGGGAAAAACATTCAGTACTTC. This gives the protein CATSPRGKNIQYF.

This rearrangement joins TRBV7-9 to TRBJ2-7; 8 nucleotides agree with TRBD1. The germline CDR1 and CDR2 sequences are SEHNR and FQNEAQ (reference sequence). The CDR3 consists of 14 residues. Germline trimming cut 7 bases from V and 4 bases from J; bases unmatched to any gene: 9. The CDR3 nucleotides read TGTGCCAGCACGACGGACAGGGACGCATACGAGCAGTACGTC. Encoded protein: CASTTDRDAYEQYV.

This clonotype came up many times. The genes are TRBV4-1 and TRBJ2-2; D may be TRBD2 (5 bases). CDR1 MGHRA and CDR2 YSYEKL come from the germline V gene. Trimming pared 0 bases from V and 5 bases from J, leaving 16 bases between. The CDR3 has 17 residues. CDR3 DNA: TGCGCCAGCAGCCAAGATTCGGGGTTTTTGGGTACCGGGGAGCTGTTTTTT. Translation: CASSQDSGFLGTGELFF.

This clonotype was seen more than once but under ten times. This chain joins TRBV7-3 and TRBJ2-3; 7 positions match TRBD1. CDR3 length: 14 amino acids. Germline assignment: CDR1 SGHTA and CDR2 FQGTGA. V lost 5 bases, J lost 8 bases, and 10 bases stayed unmatched. CDR3 DNA sequence: TGTGCCAGCAGCCCTGGACAGGCTGGGGCTACGCAGTATTTT. Protein sequence: CASSPGQAGATQYF.

The chain combines TRBV7-2 with TRBJ1-5; D is unclear. Germline values: CDR1 SGHTA, CDR2 FQGNSA. V was cut by 1 base and J by 4 bases, with 11 bases left in between. The CDR3 extends over 15 amino acids. The CDR3 loop reads CASSLGETPNQPQHF. As DNA, the CDR3 is TGTGCCAGCAGCTTAGGGGAAACCCCGAATCAGCCCCAGCATTTT. Drawing the rest from reference TRBV7-2 and TRBJ1-5, the complete variable domain is GAGVSQSPSNKVTEKGKDVELRCDPISGHTALYWYRQSLGQGLEFLIYFQGNSAPDKSGLPSDRFSAERTGGSVSTLTIQRTQQEDSAVYLCASSLGETPNQPQHFGDGTRLSIL.

The genes are TRBV4-1 and TRBJ2-3; TRBD2 matches 14 bases. The CDR3 totals 17 residues. The germline CDR1 and CDR2 sequences are MGHRA and YSYEKL. The V segment lost 0 bases and the J segment 5 bases; nucleotides outside the gene matches: 4. The CDR3 nucleotides are TGCGCCAGCAGCCAAGATGGGACTAGCGGGGGCGTAGATACGCAGTATTTT. It specifies CASSQDGTSGGVDTQYF.

This clonotype appeared a few times. V gene TRBV12-3 or TRBV12-4 combines with J gene TRBJ2-7; 9 bases line up with TRBD1. V gave up 5 bases and J gave up 4 bases; unmatched junction bases: 6. The CDR3 covers 14 residues. The CDR3 here is CASSPGQGRYEQYV. The CDR3 DNA is TGTGCCAGCAGTCCGGGACAGGGAAGGTACGAGCAGTACGTC.

This clonotype was counted only a few times. This CDR3 reads CASSQGTSGGAINEQFF. The CDR3 DNA sequence: TGTGCCAGCAGCCAAGGGACTAGCGGGGGGGCAATCAATGAGCAGTTCTTC. The chain uses TRBV3-1 and TRBJ2-1; TRBD2 matches at 15 bases. V gave up 1 base and J gave up 6 bases; unmatched junction bases: 4. Germline CDR1 reads LGHDT; CDR2 reads YNNKEL (reference sequence). The CDR3 totals 17 residues.

The J gene is TRBJ2-7, the V gene TRBV20-1; the D is unclear. The V end was cut by 7 bases, the J end by 6 bases, with 16 bases between. The CDR3 sequence is 12 residues long. In germline, CDR1 is DFQATT, CDR2 SNEGSKA (reference sequence). CDR3 DNA: TGCAGTGGATCTTGGATGCAAGCCGAGCAGTACTTC. The encoded protein is CSGSWMQAEQYF.